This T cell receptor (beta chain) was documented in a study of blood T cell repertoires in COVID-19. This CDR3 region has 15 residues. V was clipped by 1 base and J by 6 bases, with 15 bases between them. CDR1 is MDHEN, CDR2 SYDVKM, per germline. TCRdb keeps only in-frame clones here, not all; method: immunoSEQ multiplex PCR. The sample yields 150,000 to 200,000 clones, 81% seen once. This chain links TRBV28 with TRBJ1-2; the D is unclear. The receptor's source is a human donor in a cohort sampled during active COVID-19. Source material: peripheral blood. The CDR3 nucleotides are TGTGCCAGCAGTTTATCCGGCCGACTTCGCGATGGCTACACCTTC. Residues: CASSLSGRLRDGYTF.